This T cell receptor beta chain originates from a study of cytomegalovirus exposure and HLA in healthy donors. Study conclusions and caveats: TCR beta sequences reportedly predicted most subjects' HLA-A and HLA-B alleles accurately.

The CDR3 covers 13 residues. V lost 6 bases to trimming and J lost 6 bases; unmatched junction nucleotides: 4. CDR1 is MNHNS, CDR2 SASEGT, per germline. Vbeta (60) and Jbeta (13) primers were used in the PCR. Clones were read by immunoSEQ multiplex PCR, and TCRdb kept only the in-frame ones, dropping some. The sample includes 50,000 to 70,000 clones, about four fifths seen only once; the top ten take around 4.2%. This clone was recorded a few times. Its matching antigen is unknown. The sequence came from a woman between 35 and 50 years old in good health and CMV-seronegative. The chain combines TRBV6-1 with TRBJ2-1; TRBD2 matches at 8 bases. Sample: PBMCs. The CDR3, as DNA: TGTGCCAGCAGAGCGGGAGAGATCAATGAGCAGTTCTTC. Its protein product is CASRAGEINEQFF.